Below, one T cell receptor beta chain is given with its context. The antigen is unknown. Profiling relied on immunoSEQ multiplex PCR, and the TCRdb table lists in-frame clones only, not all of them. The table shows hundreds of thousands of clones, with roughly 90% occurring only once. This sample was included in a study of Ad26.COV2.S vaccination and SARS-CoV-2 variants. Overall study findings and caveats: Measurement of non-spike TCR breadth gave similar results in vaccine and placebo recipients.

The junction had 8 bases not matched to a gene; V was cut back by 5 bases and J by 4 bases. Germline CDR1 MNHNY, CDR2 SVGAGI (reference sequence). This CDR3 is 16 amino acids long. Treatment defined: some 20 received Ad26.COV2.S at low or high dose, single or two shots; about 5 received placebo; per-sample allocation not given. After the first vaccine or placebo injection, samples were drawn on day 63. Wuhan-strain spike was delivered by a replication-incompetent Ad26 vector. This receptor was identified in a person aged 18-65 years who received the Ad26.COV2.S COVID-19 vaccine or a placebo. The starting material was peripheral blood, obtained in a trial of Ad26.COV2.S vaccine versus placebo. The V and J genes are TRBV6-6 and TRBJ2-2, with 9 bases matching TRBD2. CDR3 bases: TGTGCCAGCAGTACCGGGACTAGCAGATTCACCGGGGAGCTGTTTTTT. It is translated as CASSTGTSRFTGELFF.